One sample yielded the 6 T cell receptor beta chains listed below, sequenced in a study of blood T cells in healthy people across ages. Primers used in a second PCR of about 6 to 11 cycles were a sample-barcoded 5' primer and a J-beta primer mix. TCRdb fed the 5' RACE reads into MiXCR, producing one record per CDR3 protein. The sample yields about 780,000 distinct CDR3 sequences, 46% seen once. Material: blood. The receptors derive from an elderly man in good health.

V is TRBV28 and J is TRBJ2-3, with 7 bases lining up with TRBD2. This CDR3 has 15 residues. V was pared by 8 bases and J by 3 bases, with 11 bases of the junction left unmatched. CDR1 is MDHEN, CDR2 SYDVKM, per germline. The CDR3 spells CASGRPRGSTDTQYF. Here the CDR3 DNA reads TGTGCCAGCGGCCGTCCCCGCGGGAGTACAGATACGCAGTATTTT. Together with reference TRBV28 and TRBJ2-3, the CDR3 gives the full variable domain: DVKVTQSSRYLVKRTGEKVFLECVQDMDHENMFWYRQDPGLGLRLIYFSYDVKMKEKGDIPEGYSVSREKKERFSLILESASTNQTSMYLCASGRPRGSTDTQYFGPGTRLTVL.

This chain links TRBV5-1 with TRBJ1-1; the match to TRBD1 covers 8 bases. The junction had 2 bases not matched to a gene; V was cut back by 1 base and J by 6 bases. The CDR3 length is 13 residues. Germline CDR1 is SGHRS and CDR2 is YFSETQ. The CDR3, as DNA: TGCGCCAGCAGCTTGCAGGGGGCTCCTGAAGCTTTCTTT. It encodes CASSLQGAPEAFF.

In this sample, this clonotype turned up a few times. This rearrangement joins TRBV4-3 to TRBJ1-5, with TRBD1 as a possible D gene (5 bases). V lost 4 bases and J 0 bases, leaving 16 bases between the germline ends. CDR3 length: 17 residues. Germline-derived CDR1 and CDR2 are LGHNA and YSLEER. CDR3 region: CASSPPGRGNSNQPQHF. In DNA, the CDR3 is TGCGCCAGCAGCCCCCCAGGTCGGGGGAATAGCAATCAGCCCCAGCATTTT.

V is TRBV12-3 or TRBV12-4 and J is TRBJ2-7; 10 bases are a match to TRBD2. Losses at the gene ends were 2 bases for V and 7 bases for J; bases not matched to a gene: 23. This CDR3 spans 20 amino acids. The CDR3 bases are TGTGCCAGCAGTTTAACAAACGACAGGGGTTCTCTAGCGGGAGTGGTTGAGCAGTACTTC. Residues: CASSLTNDRGSLAGVVEQYF.

This rearrangement joins TRBV4-2 to TRBJ2-1, with TRBD2 matching over 9 bases. The end of the DNA aligns better with TRBJ2-7, so the J call may be wrong. The CDR3 consists of 16 residues. Looked up from germline, CDR1 is LGHNA and CDR2 is YNFKEQ. The CDR3 nucleotides are TGTGCCAGCAGCCACGGACTAGCGTCATCCTACAATGAGCAGTACTTC. The encoded protein is CASSHGLASSYNEQYF.

This clonotype was seen only a few times. This sequence joins TRBV20-1 and TRBJ2-3; 14 bases match TRBD2. Germline V gene data show CDR1 as DFQATT and CDR2 as SNEGSKA (reference sequence). The CDR3 contains 16 residues. V was pared by 5 bases and J by 5 bases, with 9 bases of the junction left unmatched. CDR3 sequence (DNA): TGCAGTGCTTTAACGGGACTAGCGGGAGCTGGAGATACGCAGTATTTT. This encodes CSALTGLAGAGDTQYF.